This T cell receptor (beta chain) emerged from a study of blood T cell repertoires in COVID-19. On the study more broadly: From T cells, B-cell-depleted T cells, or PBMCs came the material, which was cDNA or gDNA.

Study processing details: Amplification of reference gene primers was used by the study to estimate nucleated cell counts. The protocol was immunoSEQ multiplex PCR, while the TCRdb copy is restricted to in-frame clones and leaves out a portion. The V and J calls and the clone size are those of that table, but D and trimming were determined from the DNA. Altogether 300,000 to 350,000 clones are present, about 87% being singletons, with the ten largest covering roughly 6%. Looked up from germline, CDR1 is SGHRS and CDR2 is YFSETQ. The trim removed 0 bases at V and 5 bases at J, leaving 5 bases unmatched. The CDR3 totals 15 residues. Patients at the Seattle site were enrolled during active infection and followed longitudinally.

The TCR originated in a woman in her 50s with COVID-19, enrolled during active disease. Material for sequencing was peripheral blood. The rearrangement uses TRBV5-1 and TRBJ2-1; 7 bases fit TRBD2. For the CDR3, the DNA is TGCGCCAGCAGCTTGGGCGGGACTAACCACAATGAGCAGTTCTTC. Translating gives CASSLGGTNHNEQFF. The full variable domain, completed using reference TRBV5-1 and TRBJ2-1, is KAGVTQTPRYLIKTRGQQVTLSCSPISGHRSVSWYQQTPGQGLQFLFEYFSETQRNKGNFPGRFSGRQFSNSRSEMNVSTLELGDSALYLCASSLGGTNHNEQFFGPGTRLTVL.